This section outlines one TCR beta chain sequence together with its context. The CDR3 totals 15 residues. Trimming removed 0 bases from V and 4 bases from J, with 10 bases in between. One entry per CDR3 protein results from TCRdb running MiXCR on the PCR reads. The table lists roughly 20,000 distinct CDR3 sequences, around 33% of them singletons. The record originates from a study of tumor-infiltrating lymphocytes in oesophageal squamous cell carcinoma. V is TRBV12-3 or TRBV12-4 and J is TRBJ2-1, with D perhaps given as TRBD1 or TRBD2 (5 bases each). The TCR originated in a male donor with esophageal squamous cell carcinoma. The sequenced material came from esophageal tumor tissue. CDR3 nucleotides: TGTGCCAGCAGTTTAGCGGGGACCCCGTACAATGAGCAGTTCTTC. This translates into CASSLAGTPYNEQFF.